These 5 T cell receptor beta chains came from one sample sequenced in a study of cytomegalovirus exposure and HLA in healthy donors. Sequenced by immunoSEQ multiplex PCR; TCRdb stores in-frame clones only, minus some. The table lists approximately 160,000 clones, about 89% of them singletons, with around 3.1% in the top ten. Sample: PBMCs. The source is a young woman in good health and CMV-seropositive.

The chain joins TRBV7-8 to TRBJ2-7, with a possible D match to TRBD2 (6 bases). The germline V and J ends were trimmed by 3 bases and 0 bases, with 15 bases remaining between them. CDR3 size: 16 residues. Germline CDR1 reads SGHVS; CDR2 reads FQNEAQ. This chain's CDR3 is CASSLGLAISSYEQYF. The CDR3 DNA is TGTGCCAGCAGCTTGGGTCTAGCGATTAGCTCCTACGAGCAGTACTTC.

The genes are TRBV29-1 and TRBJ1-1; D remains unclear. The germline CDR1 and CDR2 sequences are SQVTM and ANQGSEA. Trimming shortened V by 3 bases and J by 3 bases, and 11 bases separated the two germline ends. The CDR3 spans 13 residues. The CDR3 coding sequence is TGCAGCGTTGAGGCCCTTGCGGACACTGAAGCTTTCTTT. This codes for CSVEALADTEAFF.

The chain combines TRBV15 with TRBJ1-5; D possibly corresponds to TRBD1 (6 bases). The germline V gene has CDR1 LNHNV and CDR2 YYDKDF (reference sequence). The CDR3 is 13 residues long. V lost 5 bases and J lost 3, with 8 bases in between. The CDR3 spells CATSDRNNQPQHF. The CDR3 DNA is TGTGCCACCAGCGACAGGAACAATCAGCCCCAGCATTTT.

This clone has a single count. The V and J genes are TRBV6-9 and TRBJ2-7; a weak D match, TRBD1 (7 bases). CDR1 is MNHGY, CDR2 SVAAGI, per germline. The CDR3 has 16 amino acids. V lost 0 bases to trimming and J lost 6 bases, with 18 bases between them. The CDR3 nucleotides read TGTGCCAGCAGTTATTCCCAAATCAGGGGGGCCGTCGAGCAGTACTTC. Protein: CASSYSQIRGAVEQYF.

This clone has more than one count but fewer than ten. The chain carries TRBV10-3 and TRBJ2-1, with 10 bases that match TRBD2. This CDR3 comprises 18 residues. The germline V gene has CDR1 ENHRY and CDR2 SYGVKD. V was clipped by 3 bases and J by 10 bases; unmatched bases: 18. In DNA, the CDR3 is TGTGCCATCAGTGATACCCCTAGCGGGAGTGTTGGATCGTCCGAGCAGTTCTTC. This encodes CAISDTPSGSVGSSEQFF.